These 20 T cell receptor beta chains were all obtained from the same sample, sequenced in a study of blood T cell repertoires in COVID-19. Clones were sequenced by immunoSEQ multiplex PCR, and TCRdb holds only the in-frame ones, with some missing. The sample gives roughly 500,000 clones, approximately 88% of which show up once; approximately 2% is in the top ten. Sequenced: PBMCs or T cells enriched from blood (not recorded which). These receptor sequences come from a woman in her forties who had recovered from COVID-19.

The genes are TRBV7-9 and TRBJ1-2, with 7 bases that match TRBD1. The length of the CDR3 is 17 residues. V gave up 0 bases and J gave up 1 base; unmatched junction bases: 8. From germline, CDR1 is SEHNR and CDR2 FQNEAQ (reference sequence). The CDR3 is CASSLALGQRDNYGYTF. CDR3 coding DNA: TGTGCCAGCAGCTTAGCTTTGGGACAGAGAGATAACTATGGCTACACCTTC.

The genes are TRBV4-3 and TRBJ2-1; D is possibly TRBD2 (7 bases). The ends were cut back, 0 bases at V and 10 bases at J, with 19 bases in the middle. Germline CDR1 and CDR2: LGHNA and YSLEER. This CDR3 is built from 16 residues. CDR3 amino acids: CASSQDGRKGGTEQFF. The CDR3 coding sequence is TGCGCCAGCAGCCAAGACGGGAGAAAGGGGGGGACCGAGCAGTTCTTC.

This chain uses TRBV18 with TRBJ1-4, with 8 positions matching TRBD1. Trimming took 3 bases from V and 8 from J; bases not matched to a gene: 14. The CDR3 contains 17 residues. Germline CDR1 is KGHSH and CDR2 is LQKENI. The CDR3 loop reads CASSPTPSDRAGEKLFF. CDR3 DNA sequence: TGTGCCAGCTCACCTACCCCCTCGGACAGGGCGGGAGAAAAACTGTTTTTT.

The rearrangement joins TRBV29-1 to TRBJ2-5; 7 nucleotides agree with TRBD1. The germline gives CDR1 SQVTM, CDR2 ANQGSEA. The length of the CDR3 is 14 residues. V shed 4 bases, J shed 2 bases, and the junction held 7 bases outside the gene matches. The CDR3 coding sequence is TGCAGCGTTGCCTACGGGACAGTACAAGAGACCCAGTACTTC. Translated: CSVAYGTVQETQYF.

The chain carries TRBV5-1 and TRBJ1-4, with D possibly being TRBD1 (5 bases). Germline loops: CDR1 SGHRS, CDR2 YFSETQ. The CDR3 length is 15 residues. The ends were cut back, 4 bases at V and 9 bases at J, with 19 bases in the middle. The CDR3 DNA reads TGCGCCAGCAGCCCCTCAATCAACAACAGGCAAAAACTGTTTTTT. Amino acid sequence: CASSPSINNRQKLFF.

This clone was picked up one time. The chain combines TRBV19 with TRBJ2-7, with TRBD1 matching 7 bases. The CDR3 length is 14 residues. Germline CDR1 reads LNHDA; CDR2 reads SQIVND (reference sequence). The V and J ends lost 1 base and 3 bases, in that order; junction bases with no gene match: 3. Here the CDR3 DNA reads TGTGCCAGTAGTATAGTGGGACAGCACTACGAGCAGTACTTC. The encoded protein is CASSIVGQHYEQYF.

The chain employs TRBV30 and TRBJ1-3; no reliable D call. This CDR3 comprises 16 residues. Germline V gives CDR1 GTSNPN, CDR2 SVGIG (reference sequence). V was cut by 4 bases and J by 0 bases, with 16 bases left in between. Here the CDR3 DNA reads TGTGCCTGGAAGCTCCTGTCGTCTCTCTCTGGAAACACCATATATTTT. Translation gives CAWKLLSSLSGNTIYF.

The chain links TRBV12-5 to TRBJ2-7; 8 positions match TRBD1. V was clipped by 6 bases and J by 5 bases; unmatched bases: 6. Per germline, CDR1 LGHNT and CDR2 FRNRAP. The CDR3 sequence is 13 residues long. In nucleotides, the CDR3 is TGTGCTAGTGGATCACAGGGGGGTCACGAGCAGTACTTC. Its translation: CASGSQGGHEQYF.

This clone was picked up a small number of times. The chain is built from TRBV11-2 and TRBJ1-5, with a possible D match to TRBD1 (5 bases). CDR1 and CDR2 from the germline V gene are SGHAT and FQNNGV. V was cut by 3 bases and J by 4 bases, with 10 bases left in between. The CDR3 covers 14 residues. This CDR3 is CASSFGQGNQPQHF. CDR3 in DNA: TGTGCCAGCAGCTTTGGGCAGGGTAATCAGCCCCAGCATTTT.

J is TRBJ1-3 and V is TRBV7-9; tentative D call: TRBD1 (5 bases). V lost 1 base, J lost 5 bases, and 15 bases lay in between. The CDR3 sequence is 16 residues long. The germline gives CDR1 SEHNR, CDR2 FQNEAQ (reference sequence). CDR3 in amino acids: CASSLVMGHNRNTIYF. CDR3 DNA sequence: TGTGCCAGCAGCTTAGTTATGGGGCATAATCGAAACACCATATATTTT.

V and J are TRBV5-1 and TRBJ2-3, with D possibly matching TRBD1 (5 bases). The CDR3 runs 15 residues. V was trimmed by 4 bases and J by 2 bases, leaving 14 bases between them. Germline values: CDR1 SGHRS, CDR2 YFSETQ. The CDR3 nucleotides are TGCGCCAGCAGCGTAATAACAGGAGACACAGATACGCAGTATTTT. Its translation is CASSVITGDTDTQYF.

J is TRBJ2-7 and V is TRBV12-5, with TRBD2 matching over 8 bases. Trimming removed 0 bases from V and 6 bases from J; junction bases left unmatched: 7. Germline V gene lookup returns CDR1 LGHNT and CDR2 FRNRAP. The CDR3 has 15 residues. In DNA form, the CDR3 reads TGTGCTAGTGGTTTGGTAGGGAGCGGGAGTAGCGAGCAGTACTTC. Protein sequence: CASGLVGSGSSEQYF.

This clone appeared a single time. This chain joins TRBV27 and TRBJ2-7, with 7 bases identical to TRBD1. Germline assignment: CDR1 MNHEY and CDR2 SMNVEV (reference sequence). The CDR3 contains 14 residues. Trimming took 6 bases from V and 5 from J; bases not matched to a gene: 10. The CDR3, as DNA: TGTGCCAGCAGCCCGCTGACAGGGTGGCACGAGCAGTACTTC. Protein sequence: CASSPLTGWHEQYF.

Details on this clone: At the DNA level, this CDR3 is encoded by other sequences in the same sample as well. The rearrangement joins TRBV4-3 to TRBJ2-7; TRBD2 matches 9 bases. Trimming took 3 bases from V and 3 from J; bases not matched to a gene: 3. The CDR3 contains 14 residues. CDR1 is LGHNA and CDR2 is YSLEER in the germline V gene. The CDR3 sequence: CASSQGTSLYEQYF. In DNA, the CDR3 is TGCGCCAGCAGCCAGGGGACTAGCCTCTACGAGCAGTACTTC.

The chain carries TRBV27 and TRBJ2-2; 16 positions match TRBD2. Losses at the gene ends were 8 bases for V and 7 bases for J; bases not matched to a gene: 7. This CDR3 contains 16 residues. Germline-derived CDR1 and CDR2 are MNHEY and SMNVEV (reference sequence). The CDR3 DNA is TGTGCCAGCTGCTTTGGGACTAGCGGGAGGGTCGGGGAGCTGTTTTTT. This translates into CASCFGTSGRVGELFF.

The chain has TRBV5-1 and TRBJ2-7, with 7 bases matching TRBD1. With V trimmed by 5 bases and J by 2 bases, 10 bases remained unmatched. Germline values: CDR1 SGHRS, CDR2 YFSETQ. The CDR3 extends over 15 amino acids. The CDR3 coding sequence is TGCGCCAGCAGGGTGGACCGGGACAGCCCCTACGAGCAGTACTTC. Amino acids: CASRVDRDSPYEQYF.

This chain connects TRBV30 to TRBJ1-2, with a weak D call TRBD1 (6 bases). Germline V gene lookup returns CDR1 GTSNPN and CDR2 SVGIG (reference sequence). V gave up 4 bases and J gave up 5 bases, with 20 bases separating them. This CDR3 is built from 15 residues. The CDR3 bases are TGTGCCTGGACGCCCGACAGGAACCGCCCGTATGGCTACACCTTC. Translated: CAWTPDRNRPYGYTF.

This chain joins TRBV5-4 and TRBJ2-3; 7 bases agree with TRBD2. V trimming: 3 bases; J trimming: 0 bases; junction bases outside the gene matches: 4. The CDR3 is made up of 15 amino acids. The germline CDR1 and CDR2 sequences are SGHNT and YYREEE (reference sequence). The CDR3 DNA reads TGTGCCAGCAGCTCGAGGACTAGTAGCACAGATACGCAGTATTTT. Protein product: CASSSRTSSTDTQYF.

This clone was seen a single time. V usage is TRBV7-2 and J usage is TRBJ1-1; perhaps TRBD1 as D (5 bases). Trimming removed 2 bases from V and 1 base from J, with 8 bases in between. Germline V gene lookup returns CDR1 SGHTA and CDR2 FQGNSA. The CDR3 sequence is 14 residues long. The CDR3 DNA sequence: TGTGCCAGCAGCTTATCGACAGCGAACACTGAAGCTTTCTTT. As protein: CASSLSTANTEAFF.

CDR3 region: CASSLFARDSENTGELFF. DNA for the CDR3: TGTGCCAGCAGTTTATTTGCCCGGGACTCCGAGAACACCGGGGAGCTGTTTTTT. The J gene is TRBJ2-2, the V gene TRBV27; tentatively, D is TRBD2 (6 bases). CDR1 and CDR2 (germline): MNHEY, SMNVEV (reference sequence). The CDR3 extends over 18 amino acids. The ends were cut back, 1 base at V and 1 base at J, with 16 bases in the middle.